The rows below give T cell receptor beta chains drawn from one sample of a study of brain metastases from non-small cell lung cancer. Only in-frame clones appear in the TCRdb table, and some are missing; sequencing was by immunoSEQ multiplex PCR. In the table there are fewer than 500 clones, around 83% of which are singletons. The sample taken for sequencing was tissue from a brain metastasis. These receptors all stem from a donor at least 40 years old with non-small cell lung cancer. Both conserved end residues are part of each CDR3. The order of the fields is J gene, D gene, V gene, clone size, CDR3 DNA, CDR3 protein. The D gene is left open where the match is weak. Not every row has a clone size; where given, it reads once, few, many or a size class.

>TRBJ1-6|.|TRBV21-1|.
TGTGCCAGTCTAGCACGGTTTTTTAGTGGCTATAATTCACCCCTCCACTTT
CASLARFFSGYNSPLHF
>TRBJ1-4|.|TRBV7-2|.
TGTGCCAGCAGCCAAAGGGAGGACGGGAGTAGGGAAAAACTGTTTTTT
CASSQREDGSREKLFF
>TRBJ2-5|.|TRBV7-2|.
TGTGCCAGCAGCTTAGGAGCAGCCAGGGAGACCCAGTACTTC
CASSLGAARETQYF
>TRBJ2-7|.|TRBV7-2|.
TGTGCCAGCAGCATACCACGGGGGAGCCTCTACGAGCAGTACTTC
CASSIPRGSLYEQYF
>TRBJ1-6|.|TRBV5-1|.
TGCGCCAGCAGTGGGGTTTCGGATAATTCACCCCTCCACTTT
CASSGVSDNSPLHF
>TRBJ2-3|.|TRBV5-1|.
TGCGCCAGCAGCTTGGGGGACTTCACAGATACACAGTATTTT
CASSLGDFTDTQYF
>TRBJ1-1|.|TRBV11-1|.
TGTGCCAGCAGACGAGCTGGACAGACGAACACTGAAGCTTTCTTT
CASRRAGQTNTEAFF
>TRBJ1-1|.|TRBV7-9|.
TGTGCCAGCAGCTTCATACAGAACACTGAAGCTTTCTTT
CASSFIQNTEAFF
>TRBJ1-1|TRBD1|TRBV20-1|.
TGCAGTGCTAGTTGGACGGGACAGGGATGGAAGGCTGAAGCTTTCTTT
CSASWTGQGWKAEAFF
>TRBJ2-1|.|TRBV11-1|.
TGTGCCAGCAGCCTAAATATTGAGCAGTTCTTC
CASSLNIEQFF
>TRBJ2-1|TRBD2|TRBV7-8|.
TGTGCCAGCAGCCTGGGACTAGCGGGAATGAATGAGCAGTTCTTC
CASSLGLAGMNEQFF
>TRBJ1-5|.|TRBV28|.
TGTGCCAGCAGTTTATTACGGGGGCCCCAGCATTTT
CASSLLRGPQHF
>TRBJ2-3|.|TRBV5-1|.
TGCGCCAGCAGCTTAGCCGGAGGGGGCACAGATACGCAGTATTTT
CASSLAGGGTDTQYF
>TRBJ2-7|.|TRBV5-1|once
TGCGCCAGCAGCTACGACCCTCGGACGGCCAGCGAGCAGTACTTC
CASSYDPRTASEQYF
>TRBJ1-6|.|TRBV12-3/TRBV12-4|.
TGTGCCAGCAGTCAAATCCCTGGTTCACCCCTCCACTTT
CASSQIPGSPLHF
>TRBJ1-4|.|TRBV2|.
TGTGCCAGCAGTGAATATCGAACAGAGAATGAAAAACTGTTTTTT
CASSEYRTENEKLFF
>TRBJ2-2|.|TRBV21-1|few
TGTGCCAGCAGCAAAGTAGTGGCATGCTGGAGGACAATTACGCGCGCGAACACCGGGGAGCTGTTTTTT
CASSKVVACWRTITRANTGELFF
>TRBJ2-3|.|TRBV29-1|.
TGCAGCGTTAACCCCACGGGCACAGATACGCAGTATTTT
CSVNPTGTDTQYF
>TRBJ2-1|TRBD2|TRBV19|.
TGTGCCAGTAGTATTTTCGGGAGGGCCTCCGGAAATGAGCAGTTCTTC
CASSIFGRASGNEQFF
>TRBJ2-3|.|TRBV19|.
TGTGCCAGTATGGGGGCCGCGCAGTATTTT
CASMGAAQYF
>TRBJ2-1|TRBD2|TRBV2|.
TGTGCCAGCATAACCCCGAAGGGAGTAGCGGGAGTACGTGAGCAGTTCTTC
CASITPKGVAGVREQFF
>TRBJ2-4|TRBD1|TRBV6-5|once
TGTGCCAGCAGTTTTGGACAGGGGGAGAACATTCAGTACTTC
CASSFGQGENIQYF
>TRBJ2-7|TRBD2|TRBV6-5|.
TGTGCCAGCAGTTCCACCACTAGCGGGAGGAATCTCGAGCAGTACTTC
CASSSTTSGRNLEQYF
>TRBJ1-3|TRBD1|TRBV5-6|.
TGTGCCAGCAGCTTGGCGTATGGGACAGGGGGATATGGAAACACCATATATTTT
CASSLAYGTGGYGNTIYF
>TRBJ2-7|TRBD2|TRBV6-4|.
TGTGCCAGCAGTGACTCACCCGGGCGCTTAATGTTACGGGAGGGCCACAACGAGCAGTACTTC
CASSDSPGRLMLREGHNEQYF
>TRBJ2-5|.|TRBV5-5|once
TGTGCCAGCAGCCTACAGGCGTTTGGGGACCAGTACTTC
CASSLQAFGDQYF
>TRBJ1-4|.|TRBV28|once
TGTGCCAGCAGTTTACAGTACGTCCGGGAAAAACTGTTTTTT
CASSLQYVREKLFF
>TRBJ2-2|TRBD1|TRBV10-2|.
TGCGCCAGCAGACAGGGGGCGAGGGGCACCGGGGAGCTGTTTTTT
CASRQGARGTGELFF
>TRBJ1-1|.|TRBV10-1|.
TGCGCCAGCAGTGAGTCGACTACAGGAATTACTGAAGCTTTCTTT
CASSESTTGITEAFF
>TRBJ2-7|.|TRBV6-5|few
TGTGCCAGTACCCTGCTCCCGAGTTACGAGCAGTACTTC
CASTLLPSYEQYF
>TRBJ2-7|.|TRBV7-3|.
TGTGCCAGCAGCTTAAATACGCTGGGGGAGCAGTACTTC
CASSLNTLGEQYF
>TRBJ1-4|.|TRBV19|few
TGTGCCAGTAGTCCTCGCCCCGGGACAATTGCAACTAATGAAAAACTGTTTTTT
CASSPRPGTIATNEKLFF
>TRBJ2-7|.|TRBV3-1/TRBV3-2|hyperexpanded
TGTGCCAATACCCGGGAGACGCTGTACGAGCAGTACTTC
CANTRETLYEQYF
>TRBJ2-7|TRBD2|TRBV9|few
TGTGCCAGCAGCGTAGACTCTAGCGGAGGGAACTTC
CASSVDSSGGNF
>TRBJ2-1|TRBD2|TRBV6-4|once
TGTGCCAGCAGCGCTGGACTAGCGGGAGGGGCTCGCAATGAGCAGTTCTTC
CASSAGLAGGARNEQFF
>TRBJ2-7|TRBD2|TRBV4-1|hyperexpanded
TGCGCCAGCAGCCCCCGGACTAGCGGGAGTCTGTCCTACGAGCAGTACTTC
CASSPRTSGSLSYEQYF
>TRBJ1-5|.|TRBV3-1/TRBV3-2|.
TGTGCCAGCAGCCACCCCGTCCCATTTTGGCATCATCAGCCCCAGCATTTT
CASSHPVPFWHHQPQHF
>TRBJ2-1|.|TRBV5-4|.
TGTGCCAGCAACCCTAAGGACGGAATCAATGAGCAGTTCTTC
CASNPKDGINEQFF
>TRBJ1-5|.|TRBV28|.
TGTGCCAGCAGTGACAGACCCAATCAGCCCCAGCATTTT
CASSDRPNQPQHF
>TRBJ2-3|TRBD2|TRBV29-1|.
TGCAGCGTTGATACTAGCGGGGGGGGGACAGATACGCAGTATTTT
CSVDTSGGGTDTQYF
>TRBJ1-2|.|TRBV21-1|.
TGTGCCAGCAGCAAAGGGGTCGGCTATGGCTACACCTTC
CASSKGVGYGYTF
>TRBJ1-6|.|TRBV6-5|once
TGTGCCAGCACCCAACAGGGAGGATCACCCCTCCACTTT
CASTQQGGSPLHF
>TRBJ2-1|TRBD2|TRBV5-1|once
TGCGCCAGCAGCTTCTCCAGCGGGGGTTACAATGAGCAGTTCTTC
CASSFSSGGYNEQFF
>TRBJ2-1|TRBD2|TRBV28|once
TGTGCCAGCAGGCCGGAAGGACTAGCCAGCGAGCAGTTCTTC
CASRPEGLASEQFF
>TRBJ1-5|.|TRBV3-1/TRBV3-2|.
TGTGCCAGCAGCCAAGTTTTGGGAAGGCAGCCCCAGCATTTT
CASSQVLGRQPQHF
>TRBJ2-5|TRBD2|TRBV13|.
TGTGCCAGCAGCTTAGTGGCGGACGGGACTAGCGGGAGGCAGACCCAGTACTTC
CASSLVADGTSGRQTQYF
>TRBJ1-1|.|TRBV5-1|.
TGCGCCAGCAGCGTGGCCTCGGACACTGAAGCTTTCTTT
CASSVASDTEAFF
>TRBJ2-5|.|TRBV19|.
TGTGCCAGTAGTATAGGACGGGAGACCCAGTACTTC
CASSIGRETQYF
>TRBJ1-2|.|TRBV5-4|.
TGTGCCAGCACCTTAGATTCGGGGAGCGGCTACACCTTC
CASTLDSGSGYTF
>TRBJ1-3|.|TRBV18|.
TGTGCCAGCTCACCAAGGGGTCCCTCTGGAAACACCATATATTTT
CASSPRGPSGNTIYF
>TRBJ2-7|TRBD1|TRBV2|.
TGTGCCAGCAGCGGACAGGGGGACGAGCAGTACTTC
CASSGQGDEQYF
>TRBJ1-2|.|TRBV5-6|once
TGTGCCAGCAGCCCTTCAGCTAACTATGGCTACACCTTC
CASSPSANYGYTF
>TRBJ2-1|TRBD2|TRBV7-9|.
TGTGCCAGCAGCTCCCCCGGGACTAGCGGTTCCTACAATGAGCAGTTCTTC
CASSSPGTSGSYNEQFF
>TRBJ2-2|.|TRBV7-6|few
TGTGCCAGCAGCTTCGCAGGGTATGGCACCGGGGAGCTGTTTTTT
CASSFAGYGTGELFF